This TCR beta chain was retrieved from a study of identical twins. Each CDR3 protein is one row after TCRdb ran MiXCR on the 5' RACE reads. The sample shows hundreds of thousands of distinct CDR3 sequences, about 20% of them seen only once. These same data were also listed under a study on T cells expressing NK-cell markers.

The receptor comes from a woman under 30 in good health. The sequenced sample consisted of PBMCs.

For the CDR3, the DNA is TGTGCCAGCAGCAAGGACAGGGGAGGATACTACGAGCAGTACTTC. Protein product: CASSKDRGGYYEQYF. The V call is TRBV7-2, the J call TRBJ2-7; 9 nucleotides match TRBD1. The CDR3 loop spans 15 amino acids. Germline assignment: CDR1 SGHTA and CDR2 FQGNSA. V gave up 5 bases and J gave up 3 bases; unmatched junction bases: 8.